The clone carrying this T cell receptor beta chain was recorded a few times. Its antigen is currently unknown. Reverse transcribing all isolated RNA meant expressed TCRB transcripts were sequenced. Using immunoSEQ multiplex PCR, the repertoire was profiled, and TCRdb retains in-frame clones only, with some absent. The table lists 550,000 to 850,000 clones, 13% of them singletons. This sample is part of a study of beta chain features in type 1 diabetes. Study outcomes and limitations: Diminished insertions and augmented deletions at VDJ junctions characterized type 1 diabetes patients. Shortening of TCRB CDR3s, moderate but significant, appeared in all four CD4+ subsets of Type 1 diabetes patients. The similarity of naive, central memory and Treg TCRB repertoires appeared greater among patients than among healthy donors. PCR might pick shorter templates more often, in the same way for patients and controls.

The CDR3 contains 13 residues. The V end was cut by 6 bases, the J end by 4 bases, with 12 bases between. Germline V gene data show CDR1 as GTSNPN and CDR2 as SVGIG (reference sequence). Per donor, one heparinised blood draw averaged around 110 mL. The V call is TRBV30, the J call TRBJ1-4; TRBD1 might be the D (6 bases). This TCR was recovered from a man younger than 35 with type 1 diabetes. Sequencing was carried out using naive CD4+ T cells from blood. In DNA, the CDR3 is TGTGCCTGCCAACAGGGCGTTAATGAAAAACTGTTTTTT. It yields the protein CACQQGVNEKLFF.